Described below is a single T cell receptor (beta chain) sequence and its context. No cognate antigen has been identified for it. No quality values exist for individual bases; no much larger clone is one base distant. The receptor library was made with the immunoSEQ multiplex PCR assay. The authors' pipeline ran thus. A statistical classification framework was developed to diagnose cytomegalovirus status using the catalog of TCR beta chain sequences. The clones in this table, taken by TCRdb from immuneACCESS, are in-frame only. Not every clone is retained; where verified, under half of the shortfall comes from an unresolved V gene, and the cause of the rest is unknown. That table furnishes V, J and clone size, whereas the DNA furnished D and trimming. The sample table holds about 160,000 clones, of which 86% were seen once. The ten largest make up approximately 2.1% of the sample. The entry originates in a study of cytomegalovirus exposure and HLA in healthy donors (dated by TCRdb to 2017 to 2019). Notes on the research overall: According to a later analysis, one platform produced both the 120 validation repertoires and the 666 repertoires of the first cohort. High-throughput TCR immunosequencing, statistical association of individual TCRs with disease status, and machine learning were combined to predict cytomegalovirus infection status. Besides the first cohort of roughly 660 subjects, a separate validation cohort made up of 120 different subjects was used. The study aimed to test whether cataloging public T cell receptors could reveal signatures of past pathogen exposure. Here is what the overall study found, with its caveats: A total of fewer than 200 TCR beta chains were listed by the study as associated with cytomegalovirus. Cytomegalovirus status was reported to be diagnosed by the classifier with high specificity and sensitivity in both the original and validation cohorts. In a later analysis, TCRs clustered in the first cohort were found to also tend to co-occur in the approximately 110 validation repertoires, with 85% to 95% of cluster scores above 0. All 120 or so repertoires were used to score co-occurrence in the validation cohort in a later analysis, because that analysis had no HLA typing for the cohort. Most TCR sequences were seen in very few donors, while some public TCRs were found in many individuals. It was suggested by the authors that the approach could potentially be generalized to other disease states and immunological phenotypes. In vitro tests confirmed that a few of the cytomegalovirus-associated TCR beta chains recognize cytomegalovirus antigens.

The donors were included in the validation cohort of over a hundred subjects, a group kept apart from the roughly 670-subject first cohort. The sample consisted of PBMCs. This TCR came from a woman between 18 and 29 years old in good health and CMV-seronegative.

The nucleotide sequence is given as TGTGCCTGGAGTGCCGGGACAGGGACGAATGAGCAGTTCTTC. This encodes CAWSAGTGTNEQFF. Recombination joined TRBV30 with TRBJ2-1, with 9 bases matching TRBD1. V is trimmed back by 1 base and J by 7 bases, and the junction contains 5 bases that no gene match accounts for. The CDR3 holds 14 amino acids from the cysteine to the phenylalanine. The DNA shown is the 42-base CDR3, in frame from base 1. From the germline V gene (reference sequence), CDR1 is GTSNPN and CDR2 is SVGIG.